This T cell receptor beta chain is drawn from a study of shared clonotypes between healthy human individuals. Study observations and caveats: The study found about 4.6% of naive CD4 clonotypes shared across four donors.

Recent acute infections and vaccinations were absent in the healthy HIV-negative adult donors. In replicate PCRs of sorted subsets, roughly 200 ng DNA, approximately 30,000 T cell genomes, was used. TCRdb's table, derived via immunoSEQ multiplex PCR, lists solely in-frame clones and lacks some. Altogether about 2.3 million clones are present, 85% to 95% being singletons, with the ten largest covering around 0.4%. Germline CDR1 is WNHNN and CDR2 is SYGVQD (reference sequence). Trimming removed 6 bases from V and 8 bases from J; junction bases left unmatched: 5. The CDR3 runs to 13 residues. With regard to this clone: The antigen is undetermined.

The sequence derives from a man aged 18 to 30 in good health. Some clones in this sample may be carry-over from other donors' samples. This chain connects TRBV10-1 to TRBJ2-5; TRBD1 aligns across 11 bases. Sequenced: naive CD4+ T cells from PBMCs. The subset: CD45RA+ positively selected. The CDR3 reads CASSGGTGGTQYF. CDR3 nucleotide sequence: TGCGCCAGCAGCGGGGGGACAGGGGGTACCCAGTACTTC.